Included here is one T cell receptor beta chain sequence, with context. Its specific antigen is unknown. No much larger clone exists at a distance of one base, and base qualities are not known. The germline V gene yields MGHDK for CDR1 and SYGVNS for CDR2. At the junction V is shortened by 2 bases and J by 3 bases, with 12 bases in between. The CDR3 starts with the cysteine, ends with the phenylalanine, and has 15 residues. The retained sequence is limited to the CDR3, 45 bases, with the frame set at the first base. These data are taken from a study of OX40 agonist ivuxolimab in advanced cancers. Study-level background: The costimulatory receptor OX40 (CD134) was targeted by ivuxolimab, a fully human IgG2 agonistic monoclonal antibody. Intravenous ivuxolimab was administered to patients every 2 weeks at six dose levels: 0.01, 0.1, 0.3, 1.5, 3 and 10 mg/kg. Among the approximately 50 dose-escalation patients, about 19 had hepatocellular carcinoma, about 15 melanoma, 9 renal cell carcinoma and 9 head and neck cancer. A male proportion of 75% to 85% and a mean age of 60 years, ranging from about 23 to 90, were recorded for the dose-escalation cohort. Patients were allowed to have had prior anti-PD-1, anti-PD-L1 or anti-CTLA-4 therapy, and 40% of the dose-escalation patients had been treated with checkpoint inhibitors. Partial responses occurred in three dose-escalation patients, of whom one had hepatocellular carcinoma and two had cutaneous melanoma. Peripheral TCRbeta sequencing was intended to test whether TCR sequence diversity was altered and clonal T-cell expansion was caused by ivuxolimab. The paper covers the monotherapy dose-escalation part of the phase I ivuxolimab trial, which included N ≈ 54 patients.

For sequencing of the TCRbeta CDR3 region, genomic DNA was extracted from the sorted cells. The immunoSEQ Assay was used for sequencing of TCRbeta CDR3 regions. Held by TCRdb, this immuneACCESS table contains in-frame sequences only and omits some clones. Under half of the omission traces to an unresolved V gene where checked; the cause of the rest is unknown. In all, the sample holds roughly 66,000 clones, and roughly 87% of those were seen once. Approximately 2.3% of the sample is in the top ten clones. Results the study describes overall, beyond this receptor: After ivuxolimab, CD8+ T cells had more expanded clones than CD4+ T cells on average. At doses of 0.1 to 3.0 mg/kg, clonal expansion of both CD4+ and CD8+ T cells in blood was seen between baseline and week 6. In partial responders in the 0.1-3.0 mg/kg groups, normalized peripheral clonal expansion was found to be among the lowest, especially among CD8+ T cells. The antigen specificity of the clonally expanded peripheral T cells was not determined. Low levels of normalized T-cell clonal expansion were also seen in some patients who did not respond.

Patients with a history of autoimmune disease or receiving systemic immunosuppression were excluded from the trial. Peripheral blood for TCR sequencing was collected from all dose cohorts at baseline, on cycle 4 day 1, and on cycle 7 day 1. Samples were obtained from an open-label, multicenter, first-in-human phase I dose-escalation trial of ivuxolimab. Adults with locally advanced or metastatic melanoma, renal cell, hepatocellular, or head and neck squamous cell carcinoma were enrolled in the trial. Before TCR sequencing, CD4+ T cells and CD8+ T cells were sorted from peripheral blood as separate populations.

The sequence came from an adult with an advanced solid tumor such as melanoma, head and neck, liver or kidney cancer. The input for sequencing was CD4+ or CD8+ T cells sorted from blood, taken in a trial of the OX40 agonist ivuxolimab. Rearrangement joined TRBV25-1 to TRBJ2-3, with the D gene not confidently named. The sequence in DNA is TGTGCCAGCAGTGAAGACGCGATGATGACAGATACGCAGTATTTT. Translated, this is CASSEDAMMTDTQYF.